A single sample gave rise to the 27 T cell receptor beta chains below, sequenced in a study of CD8 T cells in ankylosing spondylitis. Which antigens these TCRs recognize remains unknown. General observations from the study: Several highly homologous variants formed a TCR beta motif that appeared characteristic of ankylosing spondylitis blood.

TCRdb independently ran MiXCR on the 5' RACE reads; one entry per CDR3 protein. The data contain about 540,000 distinct CDR3 sequences, about 13% of them singletons. Sequenced sample: blood, either unsorted or a sorted T cell fraction (not recorded which). These receptors originate from a male donor with ankylosing spondylitis.

The chain employs TRBV27 and TRBJ2-1; D is undetermined. Germline CDR1 MNHEY, CDR2 SMNVEV (reference sequence). V lost 7 bases, J lost 0 bases, and 13 bases lay in between. CDR3 length: 15 amino acids. The DNA for the CDR3 is TGTGCCAGCAACGTTGGACCGAGCTCCTACAATGAGCAGTTCTTC. This gives the protein CASNVGPSSYNEQFF.

This CDR3 reads CASSPPGTGPNEQFF. In nucleotides, the CDR3 is TGTGCCAGCAGCCCGCCCGGGACAGGCCCGAATGAGCAGTTCTTC. The chain uses TRBV12-3 or TRBV12-4 and TRBJ2-1; TRBD1 agrees at 8 bases. V was pared by 6 bases and J by 7 bases, with 11 bases of the junction left unmatched. The CDR3 consists of 15 residues.

The chain employs TRBV6-2 or TRBV6-3 and TRBJ2-1, with 9 bases lining up with TRBD2. V dropped 2 bases and J dropped 9; count of bases not matched to a gene: 5. The CDR3 contains 14 residues. Germline CDR1 and CDR2: MNHEY and SVGEGT. CDR3: CASSYGLALGEQFF. As DNA, the CDR3 is TGTGCCAGCAGTTACGGACTAGCGTTGGGTGAGCAGTTCTTC.

There are a few counts of this clonotype. The J gene is TRBJ2-1, the V gene TRBV29-1; weak D call: TRBD2 (5 bases). The V gene lost 3 bases and the J gene lost 7 bases, with 10 bases spanning the gap. Germline V gene lookup returns CDR1 SQVTM and CDR2 ANQGSEA. The CDR3 spans 12 residues. The CDR3 here is CSVERALNEQFF. The CDR3, as DNA: TGCAGCGTTGAGAGGGCGCTAAATGAGCAGTTCTTC.

This clonotype was observed a handful of times. The genes are TRBV27 and TRBJ1-2; weak D call: TRBD1 (5 bases). Trimming removed 3 bases from V and 6 bases from J, with 14 bases in between. The germline gives CDR1 MNHEY, CDR2 SMNVEV (reference sequence). The CDR3 sequence is 14 residues long. The CDR3 sequence is CASSFGGSRDGYTF. CDR3 coding DNA: TGTGCCAGCAGTTTTGGGGGAAGCCGGGATGGCTACACCTTC.

In DNA form, the CDR3 reads TGTGCCAGCAGCTACCAGGCGGTAGGGACCCAGTACTTC. Protein sequence: CASSYQAVGTQYF. V usage is TRBV7-6 and J usage is TRBJ2-5; no reliable D call. The CDR3 sequence is 13 residues long. Trimming left V 4 bases short and J 7 bases short, with 13 bases between. Germline CDR1 and CDR2: SGHVS and FNYEAQ. The full variable domain, in which reference TRBV7-6 and TRBJ2-5 provide the parts outside the CDR3, is GAGVSQSPRYKVTKRGQDVALRCDPISGHVSLYWYRQALGQGPEFLTYFNYEAQQDKSGLPNDRFSAERPEGSISTLTIQRTEQRDSAMYRCASSYQAVGTQYFGPGTRLLVL.

The chain is built from TRBV20-1 and TRBJ2-2, with D perhaps matching TRBD1 (5 bases). With 6 bases removed from V and 0 bases from J, the gap between germline ends came to 8 bases. CDR1 and CDR2 from the germline V gene are DFQATT and SNEGSKA (reference sequence). The CDR3 totals 13 residues. The CDR3 nucleotides are TGCAGTGCCCAGGGCGCGAACACCGGGGAGCTGTTTTTT. As protein: CSAQGANTGELFF.

The chain has TRBV12-3 or TRBV12-4 and TRBJ1-4; no reliable D call. With 8 bases removed from V and 8 bases from J, the gap between germline ends came to 15 bases. The CDR3 length is 13 residues. The CDR3 loop reads CASAWGLGEKLFF. CDR3 coding DNA: TGTGCCAGCGCGTGGGGATTAGGGGAAAAACTGTTTTTT.

This chain joins TRBV11-2 and TRBJ1-1, with D tentatively TRBD1 (5 bases). This CDR3 comprises 16 residues. Germline V gene data show CDR1 as SGHAT and CDR2 as FQNNGV. Trimming took off 2 bases at V and 4 bases at J, with 17 bases between the two ends. CDR3 in amino acids: CASSLLFQGGSTEAFF. The CDR3 nucleotides read TGTGCCAGCAGCTTACTCTTCCAGGGCGGGAGCACTGAAGCTTTCTTT. The variable domain in full, with the rest retrieved from reference TRBV11-2 and TRBJ1-1, is EAGVAQSPRYKIIEKRQSVAFWCNPISGHATLYWYQQILGQGPKLLIQFQNNGVVDDSQLPKDRFSAERLKGVDSTLKIQPAKLEDSAVYLCASSLLFQGGSTEAFFGQGTRLTVV.

The chain is built from TRBV5-6 and TRBJ1-1; possibly TRBD1 for D (5 bases). The CDR3 runs 12 residues. The V and J ends lost 3 bases and 7 bases respectively, with 10 bases between them. Germline loops: CDR1 SGHDT, CDR2 YYEEEE. The CDR3 region is CASSSTEYEAFF. The CDR3 nucleotides read TGTGCCAGCAGCTCGACAGAATATGAAGCTTTCTTT.

This clonotype was counted between two and nine times. The rearrangement uses TRBV5-1 and TRBJ2-7; maybe TRBD2 (6 bases). Germline V gives CDR1 SGHRS, CDR2 YFSETQ. Trimming removed 4 bases from V and 5 bases from J, with 19 bases in between. The CDR3 sequence is 15 residues long. Written as DNA, the CDR3 is TGCGCCAGCAGCCCCGATTGGGGAGGAAGGAACGAGCAGTACTTC. Translation: CASSPDWGGRNEQYF.

Only a few counts were recorded for this clonotype. The V call is TRBV27, the J call TRBJ1-1; D call uncertain. V lost 5 bases and J lost 3, with 16 bases in between. The germline gives CDR1 MNHEY, CDR2 SMNVEV (reference sequence). This CDR3 is 15 amino acids long. CDR3 loop: CASSPLGPRDTEAFF. CDR3 DNA sequence: TGTGCCAGCAGTCCACTAGGACCGAGGGACACTGAAGCTTTCTTT.

In its sample, this clonotype was seen a few times. The V gene is TRBV20-1, the J gene TRBJ2-4; possibly TRBD1 or TRBD2 for D (5 bases each). CDR3 length: 15 residues. Trimming pared 6 bases from V and 5 bases from J, leaving 20 bases between. Germline V gene data show CDR1 as DFQATT and CDR2 as SNEGSKA (reference sequence). The DNA for the CDR3 is TGCAGTGCCCACCTCTTGTTGGGGGTGGAAAACATTCAGTACTTC. Translated, it gives CSAHLLLGVENIQYF.

This clonotype has a count of ten or more. This sequence joins TRBV5-1 and TRBJ2-1, with D possibly being TRBD1 (5 bases). CDR1 is SGHRS and CDR2 is YFSETQ in the germline V gene. CDR3 size: 13 residues. Trimming took 7 bases from V and 7 from J, leaving 15 bases between them. The CDR3 loop is CASAEQAENEQFF. As DNA, the CDR3 is TGCGCCAGCGCAGAACAGGCGGAGAATGAGCAGTTCTTC.

J is TRBJ1-2 and V is TRBV5-1; a possible D gene is TRBD1 (6 bases). The germline V gene has CDR1 SGHRS and CDR2 YFSETQ. The CDR3 length is 16 residues. V was clipped by 4 bases and J by 6 bases, with 22 bases between them. The CDR3 loop reads CASSLARSRGRNGYTF. CDR3 nucleotide sequence: TGCGCCAGCAGCCTGGCCAGAAGCAGGGGAAGGAATGGCTACACCTTC.

A few counts support this clonotype. The chain recombines TRBV3-1 with TRBJ2-3, with 8 bases matching TRBD2. Germline lookup yields CDR1 LGHDT and CDR2 YNNKEL (reference sequence). Trimming cost V 1 base and J 4 bases; bases outside gene matches: 4. The CDR3 sequence is 15 residues long. CDR3 DNA: TGTGCCAGCAGCCAAGTTATAGCGGGGTCAGATACGCAGTATTTT. The encoded protein is CASSQVIAGSDTQYF.

CDR3 region: CSAPDRTDQPQHF. The CDR3 nucleotides read TGCAGTGCTCCCGACCGGACGGATCAGCCCCAGCATTTT. V usage is TRBV20-1 and J usage is TRBJ1-5; unclear D gene. The V gene's germline CDR1 is DFQATT and CDR2 SNEGSKA (reference sequence). V lost 5 bases and J lost 5, with 13 bases in between. CDR3 length equals 13 residues.

A few counts support this clonotype. The chain is built from TRBV28 and TRBJ2-2; the D is unclear. The CDR3 length is 13 residues. Trimming cost V 2 bases and J 6 bases, with 7 bases left between them. Germline V gives CDR1 MDHEN, CDR2 SYDVKM. The CDR3, as DNA: TGTGCCAGCAGTTTAGCCCGGCCCGGGGAGCTGTTTTTT. It yields the protein CASSLARPGELFF. The variable domain in full, completed from reference TRBV28 and TRBJ2-2, reads DVKVTQSSRYLVKRTGEKVFLECVQDMDHENMFWYRQDPGLGLRLIYFSYDVKMKEKGDIPEGYSVSREKKERFSLILESASTNQTSMYLCASSLARPGELFFGEGSRLTVL.

In its sample, this clonotype was seen many times. The rearrangement uses TRBV12-3 or TRBV12-4 and TRBJ2-1; 9 positions agree with TRBD2. Trimming took 6 bases from V and 7 from J; bases not matched to a gene: 10. The CDR3 is 15 amino acids. CDR3 nucleotides: TGTGCCAGCAGCCCCCTGTGGACTAGCGATAATGAGCAGTTCTTC. Amino acids: CASSPLWTSDNEQFF.

The chain is built from TRBV24-1 and TRBJ2-5; no reliable D call. The CDR3 extends over 13 amino acids. From germline, CDR1 is KGHDR and CDR2 SFDVKD. The V end was cut by 6 bases, the J end by 5 bases, with 12 bases between. CDR3 bases: TGTGCCACCAGTTGGCCAGGTGAGGAGACCCAGTACTTC. This codes for CATSWPGEETQYF.

V and J are TRBV20-1 and TRBJ1-5; unclear D gene. Trimming cost V 5 bases and J 0 bases, with 11 bases left between them. There are 14 residues in the CDR3. Germline CDR1 is DFQATT and CDR2 is SNEGSKA (reference sequence). In DNA form, the CDR3 reads TGCAGTGCTTACTCCGACCGTAGCAATCAGCCCCAGCATTTT. Translating it yields CSAYSDRSNQPQHF.

This clonotype was seen more than once but under ten times. The CDR3 protein is CASGIVAGELFF. In nucleotides, the CDR3 is TGTGCCAGCGGTATAGTGGCCGGGGAGCTGTTTTTT. This chain joins TRBV25-1 and TRBJ2-2; no definite D call. The length of the CDR3 is 12 residues. V shed 8 bases and J shed 6 bases, with 10 bases lying between them. Germline CDR1 MGHDK, CDR2 SYGVNS. Using reference TRBV25-1 and TRBJ2-2 for the parts outside the CDR3, the full variable domain is EADIYQTPRYLVIGTGKKITLECSQTMGHDKMYWYQQDPGMELHLIHYSYGVNSTEKGDLSSESTVSRIRTEHFPLTLESARPSHTSQYLCASGIVAGELFFGEGSRLTVL.

This clonotype was seen only a few times. V gene TRBV7-9 combines with J gene TRBJ2-4; 14 bases are a match to TRBD2. V gave up 6 bases and J gave up 7 bases; unmatched junction bases: 8. The length of the CDR3 is 16 residues. CDR1 SEHNR and CDR2 FQNEAQ come from the germline V gene (reference sequence). The CDR3 DNA sequence: TGTGCCAGCAGTGACGGACTAGCGGGAGGAGGTAACATTCAGTACTTC. Its protein is CASSDGLAGGGNIQYF. The full variable domain, completed using reference TRBV7-9 and TRBJ2-4, is DTGVSQNPRHKITKRGQNVTFRCDPISEHNRLYWYRQTLGQGPEFLTYFQNEAQLEKSRLLSDRFSAERPKGSFSTLEIQRTEQGDSAMYLCASSDGLAGGGNIQYFGAGTRLSVL.

This clonotype was observed a few times. The V and J genes are TRBV5-1 and TRBJ2-7, with 7 bases aligning to TRBD2. This CDR3 spans 13 amino acids. The J segment lost 5 bases and the V segment lost 2 bases, leaving 4 bases of the junction unmatched. Germline V gives CDR1 SGHRS, CDR2 YFSETQ. The CDR3 protein is CASSFSGTNEQYF. As DNA, the CDR3 is TGCGCCAGCAGCTTCTCAGGGACTAACGAGCAGTACTTC.

V is TRBV24-1 and J is TRBJ2-2; 10 bases align to TRBD2. V lost 1 base, J lost 8 bases, and 3 bases stayed unmatched. The CDR3 extends over 15 amino acids. Germline loops: CDR1 KGHDR, CDR2 SFDVKD. The CDR3 spells CATSDLASGRGELFF. The DNA of the CDR3 is TGTGCCACCAGTGATTTAGCTAGCGGGAGAGGGGAGCTGTTTTTT.

This clonotype has just a few counts. V gene TRBV5-1 combines with J gene TRBJ1-2; 9 bases agree with TRBD1. The junction had 5 bases not matched to a gene; V was cut back by 4 bases and J by 4 bases. The CDR3 runs to 14 residues. Per the germline V gene, CDR1 is SGHRS and CDR2 is YFSETQ. CDR3: CASSQQGAAYGYTF. CDR3 DNA: TGCGCCAGCAGCCAACAGGGGGCTGCCTATGGCTACACCTTC.

V usage is TRBV11-2 and J usage is TRBJ2-7, with D tentatively TRBD1 (5 bases). This CDR3 comprises 13 residues. Trimming took 5 bases from V and 3 from J, leaving 11 bases between them. From germline, CDR1 is SGHAT and CDR2 FQNNGV. CDR3 DNA sequence: TGTGCCAGCAGCAATGACAGATTCTACGAGCAGTACGTC. Amino acids: CASSNDRFYEQYV.